This T cell receptor beta chain was found in a study of T cell clonality in common variable immunodeficiency. General study points: TCRbeta clonality was increased in CVID versus healthy controls.

Many counts were recorded for this clone. Antigen unknown. The read terminates 3 residues ahead of where the CDR3 ends, so the germline J gene completes it. Germline V gene data show CDR1 as LNHDA and CDR2 as SQIVND (reference sequence). This CDR3 has 12 residues. J lost 5 bases, V lost 8 bases, and 3 bases had no gene match. Control and CVID samples contributed equal amounts of genomic DNA. The method was immunoSEQ multiplex PCR; TCRdb's version includes in-frame clones alone and lacks a portion of them. There are tens of thousands of clones in the sample, none observed a single time. Sequencing used peripheral blood mononuclear cells. This TCR derives from a person aged 18 to 70 in good health. The chain links TRBV19 to TRBJ2-3; TRBD2 agrees at 8 bases. The CDR3 here is CASSSGGDTQYF. Partial CDR3 DNA: TGTGCCAGTTCCAGCGGGGGAGATACG. Combining the CDR3 with reference TRBV19 and TRBJ2-3 gives the whole variable domain DGGITQSPKYLFRKEGQNVTLSCEQNLNHDAMYWYRQDPGQGLRLIYYSQIVNDFQKGDIAEGYSVSREKKESFPLTVTSAQKNPTAFYLCASSSGGDTQYFGPGTRLTVL.